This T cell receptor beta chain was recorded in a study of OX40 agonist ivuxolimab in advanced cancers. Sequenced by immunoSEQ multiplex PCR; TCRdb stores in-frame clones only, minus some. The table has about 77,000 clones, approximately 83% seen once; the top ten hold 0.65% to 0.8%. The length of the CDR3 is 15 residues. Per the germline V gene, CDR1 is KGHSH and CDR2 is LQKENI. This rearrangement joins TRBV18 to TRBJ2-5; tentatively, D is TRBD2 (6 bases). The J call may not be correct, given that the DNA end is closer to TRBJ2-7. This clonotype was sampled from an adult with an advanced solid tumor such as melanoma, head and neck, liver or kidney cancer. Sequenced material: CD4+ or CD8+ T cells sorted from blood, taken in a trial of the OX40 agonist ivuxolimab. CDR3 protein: CASSPGGRRGLEQYF. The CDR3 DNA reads TGTGCCAGCTCACCGGGCGGCCGAAGGGGACTCGAGCAGTACTTC.